This entry describes one TCR beta chain. Its antigen specificity is not known. It has no much larger one-base neighbor in the sample; base qualities were not kept. This record comes from a study of OX40 agonist ivuxolimab in advanced cancers. Turning to the overall study: Ivuxolimab was a fully human IgG2 agonistic monoclonal antibody targeting the costimulatory receptor OX40 (CD134). Intravenous ivuxolimab was administered to patients every 2 weeks at six dose levels: 0.01, 0.1, 0.3, 1.5, 3 and 10 mg/kg. Of the approximately 54 patients in dose escalation, around 20 had hepatocellular carcinoma, about 15 had melanoma, 9 had renal cell carcinoma and 9 had head and neck cancer. The dose-escalation cohort was around 84% male with a mean age of about 54 years, ranging from roughly 20 to 80. Patients were allowed to have had prior anti-PD-1, anti-PD-L1 or anti-CTLA-4 therapy, and 30% to 50% of the dose-escalation patients had previously received checkpoint inhibitors. Partial responses were achieved by three dose-escalation patients, of whom one had hepatocellular carcinoma and two had cutaneous melanoma. The purpose of peripheral TCRbeta sequencing was to test whether ivuxolimab changed TCR sequence diversity and led to clonal T-cell expansion. The paper reports the monotherapy dose-escalation portion (N of about 50 patients) of the phase I ivuxolimab trial. The paper as a whole reports these results and caveats: At doses of 0.1 to 3.0 mg/kg, clonal expansion of both CD4+ and CD8+ blood T cells was observed from baseline to week 6. Partial responders in the 0.1-3.0 mg/kg groups had among the lowest normalized peripheral clonal expansion, especially among CD8+ T cells. On average, CD8+ T cells showed more expanded clones than CD4+ T cells after ivuxolimab. Which antigens the clonally expanded peripheral T cells were specific for was not determined. Low levels of normalized T-cell clonal expansion were also shown by some nonresponding patients.

Patients with a history of autoimmune disease or receiving systemic immunosuppression were excluded from the trial. Peripheral blood for TCR sequencing was collected from all dose cohorts at baseline, on cycle 4 day 1, and on cycle 7 day 1. Samples came from an open-label, multicenter, first-in-human phase I dose-escalation trial of ivuxolimab. Adults with locally advanced or metastatic melanoma, renal cell carcinoma, hepatocellular carcinoma or head and neck squamous cell carcinoma were enrolled in the trial. Before TCR sequencing, CD4+ and CD8+ T cells were separately sorted from peripheral blood. To sequence the TCRbeta CDR3 region, genomic DNA was isolated from the sorted cells. The immunoSEQ Assay was used to sequence the TCRbeta CDR3 regions. TCRdb provides this immuneACCESS table in a form limited to in-frame rearrangements. Some clones are lacking; in checked studies, under half of them reflect an unresolved V gene, and why the rest are absent is not known. Within this sample are over 40,000 clones, with approximately 91% of them counted one time only. The ten largest clonotypes hold about 1.5% of the sample.

The CDR3, cysteine through phenylalanine, is 10 amino acids long. The retained sequence is limited to the CDR3, 30 bases, with the frame set at the first base. Taken from the germline V gene (reference sequence), the CDR1 and CDR2 loops are GTSNPN and SVGIG. Between the V and J ends, shortened by 7 bases and 10 bases respectively, the junction contains 13 bases. The sample was CD4+ or CD8+ T cells sorted from blood, taken in a trial of the OX40 agonist ivuxolimab. The chain couples TRBV30 to TRBJ1-1, with no confidently assigned D gene. This receptor was taken from an adult with an advanced solid tumor such as melanoma, head and neck, liver or kidney cancer. The encoded CDR3 is CASDEGLAFF. The sequence in DNA is TGTGCCTCAGACGAGGGCTTAGCTTTCTTT.